The next 2 T cell receptor beta chains were all read from a single sample in a study of cytomegalovirus exposure and HLA in healthy donors. PCR involved 60 Vbeta and 13 Jbeta primers. Measured with immunoSEQ multiplex PCR; TCRdb has only the in-frame clones, and not every one. This table has 100,000 to 120,000 clones, around 87% appearing once. Sequencing was carried out using PBMCs. The receptors here all came from a middle-aged man in good health and CMV-seronegative.

This sequence joins TRBV7-8 and TRBJ1-2; the match to TRBD1 covers 8 bases. The CDR3 runs 14 residues. The germline V gene has CDR1 SGHVS and CDR2 FQNEAQ. V shed 3 bases, J shed 6 bases, and the junction held 6 bases outside the gene matches. The CDR3 protein is CASSFGQGRDGYTF. CDR3 DNA: TGTGCCAGCAGCTTTGGACAGGGTCGAGATGGCTACACCTTC.

J is TRBJ2-7 and V is TRBV7-2; TRBD1 aligns across 7 bases. This CDR3 has 13 amino acids. V was clipped by 2 bases and J by 5 bases; unmatched bases: 3. Germline-derived CDR1 and CDR2 are SGHTA and FQGNSA. The DNA of the CDR3 is TGTGCCAGCAGCTTAAGAGGGGGCCACGAGCAGTACTTC. It is translated as CASSLRGGHEQYF.